The present TCR beta chain was sequenced within a study of T cells in Graves' hyperthyroidism and ophthalmopathy. RNA transcripts yielded amplified TCR beta CDR3 regions. The HTBI primer set served for first-round RT-PCR of the TCR CDR3. TCRdb recomputed calls from the multiplex PCR reads with MiXCR, one row per CDR3 protein. In the table there are hundreds of thousands of distinct CDR3 sequences, roughly 15% of which are singletons. In the ophthalmopathy cohort, Clinical Activity Score was at least 3, NOSPECS grade at least 4, and duration under 3 months. Study-wide results and caveats: Classification by a 13 V-J model distinguished ophthalmopathy from stable hyperthyroidism. In blood, most of the thyroid clonotypes expanded above 0.001 were also present.

V was pared by 5 bases and J by 0 bases, with 10 bases of the junction left unmatched. The V gene's germline CDR1 is SEHNR and CDR2 FQNEAQ (reference sequence). The CDR3 has 17 amino acids. This clonotype has at least ten counts. Its matching antigen is unknown. This receptor was taken from a man between 18 and 29 years old with Graves' ophthalmopathy. Input material: blood. The chain is built from TRBV7-9 and TRBJ1-3; 7 positions agree with TRBD1. CDR3 sequence (DNA): TGTGCCAGCAGCCCCGTCTGGGACAGCCCCTCTGGAAACACCATATATTTT. It specifies CASSPVWDSPSGNTIYF.